A selection of T cell receptor beta chains follows, all from one sample in a study of graft-versus-host responses after intestinal transplantation. Libraries were prepared by immunoSEQ multiplex PCR; TCRdb keeps only in-frame clonotypes and omits some of them. The top ten clones hold about 0.71% of a sample with 12,000 to 15,000 clones, about 93% of them seen once. The sample consisted of PBMCs, taken 9 days after transplant. These receptors were collected from a human patient who received an intestinal transplant, so some T cells may come from the graft donor. CDR3s include the opening cysteine and the closing phenylalanine or tryptophan. The D gene is left open where the match is weak. Clone size is not always given. Where it is, it says once, few, many or a class for expanded clones.

D gene	V gene	clone size	J gene	CDR3 DNA	CDR3 protein
NA	TRBV19	NA	TRBJ2-3	TGTGCCAGTAAAATAGAAGGGAGCACAGATACGCAGTATTTT	CASKIEGSTDTQYF
TRBD1	TRBV16	NA	TRBJ1-3	TGTGCCAGCAGCCTTCAGCCCGGGACAGGCCGCAACGCCATATATTTT	CASSLQPGTGRNAIYF
NA	TRBV4-1	NA	TRBJ1-5	TGCGCCAGCAGCCAAGATAAAGGACCTTATCAGCCCCAGCATTTT	CASSQDKGPYQPQHF
NA	TRBV28	NA	TRBJ2-3	TGTGCCAGCAGTTTATGTTTGCCGTGTTGGACAGATACGCAGTATTTT	CASSLCLPCWTDTQYF
NA	TRBV21-1	few	TRBJ2-7	TGTGCCAGCATAGGTCCGTTCTACGAGCAGTACTTC	CASIGPFYEQYF
NA	TRBV11-2	NA	TRBJ1-4	TGTGCCAGCAGCTTAGCCGGGACTAATGAAAAACTGTTTTTT	CASSLAGTNEKLFF
NA	TRBV6-5	NA	TRBJ2-7	TGTGCCAGCACCTACGGGGTCGGGAACTACGAGCAGTACTTC	CASTYGVGNYEQYF
TRBD1	TRBV27	once	TRBJ2-7	TGTGCCAGCAGTTTAAGAGGGTCAGGGGGCTACGAGCAGTACTTC	CASSLRGSGGYEQYF
NA	TRBV28	NA	TRBJ1-1	TGTGCCAGCAGTTTCCTTGGGGGGGCGAACACTGAAGCTTTCTTT	CASSFLGGANTEAFF
NA	TRBV7-6	NA	TRBJ2-1	TGTGCCAGCAGCTTAGGGGAGGCATACAATGAGCAGTTCTTC	CASSLGEAYNEQFF
TRBD2	TRBV27	NA	TRBJ2-7	TGTGCCAGCAGCGCCATAGCGGGAGGGCCCTACGAGCAGTACTTC	CASSAIAGGPYEQYF
NA	TRBV5-4	NA	TRBJ2-3	TGTGCCAGCAGGGCCCCGGGTCCGGATACGCAGTATTTT	CASRAPGPDTQYF
TRBD2	TRBV28	NA	TRBJ2-7	TGTGCCAGCAGTTTAAAGCTAGCGGGAGGTGGGCCCGTTTCCGAGCAGTACTTC	CASSLKLAGGGPVSEQYF
NA	TRBV7-7	NA	TRBJ2-5	TGTGCTAGCAGCTTGAGCCAGGTTGAGACCCAGTACTTC	CASSLSQVETQYF
NA	TRBV2	once	TRBJ1-1	TGTGCCAGCAGTGCGGGGTGGGGGGGTGCTGAAGCTTTCTTT	CASSAGWGGAEAFF
TRBD2	TRBV7-9	NA	TRBJ2-1	TGTGCCAGCAGCGCGGGGGGCTCCTACAATGAGCAGTTCTTC	CASSAGGSYNEQFF
NA	TRBV6-5	NA	TRBJ2-3	TGTGCCAGCAGTTACGACTCTTCGGGCACAGATACGCAGTATTTT	CASSYDSSGTDTQYF
NA	TRBV7-9	NA	TRBJ1-1	TGTGCCAGCAGCTTAGGGGGCCTTAACACTGAAGCTTTCTTT	CASSLGGLNTEAFF
TRBD1	TRBV28	NA	TRBJ2-5	TGTGCCAGCAGCTACGACAGGGGGCCGCCCCAAGAGACCCAGTACTTC	CASSYDRGPPQETQYF
NA	TRBV6-5	NA	TRBJ2-7	TGTGCCAGCAGTTACTCTCCGGGACCGATTTACGAGCAGTACTTC	CASSYSPGPIYEQYF
TRBD1	TRBV27	NA	TRBJ2-1	TGTGCCAGCAGTCCCGGGACAGGGCTCTACAATGAGCAGTTCTTC	CASSPGTGLYNEQFF
NA	TRBV2	NA	TRBJ1-5	TGTGCCAGCACCCTGGGCCGGGGAAGGGACAATCAGCCCCAGCATTTT	CASTLGRGRDNQPQHF
TRBD2	TRBV28	NA	TRBJ2-2	TGTGCCAGCAGTTCCCAGCTAGCGGGAGAAAAAGAGCTGTTTTTT	CASSSQLAGEKELFF
NA	TRBV19	once	TRBJ2-2	TGTGCCAGTAGTAGAACCCACCGCACCGGGGAGCTGTTTTTT	CASSRTHRTGELFF
NA	TRBV28	NA	TRBJ1-5	TGTGCCAGCAGTTTCTTGGGGAATCAGCCCCAGCATTTT	CASSFLGNQPQHF
TRBD2	TRBV7-3	NA	TRBJ2-3	TGTGCCAGCAGCCCCACCGGACTAGCGGGAGAGGATACGCAGTATTTT	CASSPTGLAGEDTQYF
NA	TRBV12-5	NA	TRBJ1-2	TGTGCTAGTGCCACCGGAAGACTGGAGGGCTACACCTTC	CASATGRLEGYTF
NA	TRBV9	NA	TRBJ1-1	TGTGCCAGCAGCGCCCCGGGTGGATTTGAAGCTTTCTTT	CASSAPGGFEAFF
NA	TRBV7-6	NA	TRBJ2-1	TGTGCCAGCAGCTTAGCTGTGGGGAGCGATGAGCAGTTCTTC	CASSLAVGSDEQFF
NA	TRBV27	NA	TRBJ2-1	TGTGCCAGCAGTTCACAGGTGAGCTCCTACAATGAGCAGTTCTTC	CASSSQVSSYNEQFF
NA	TRBV19	NA	TRBJ1-1	TGTGCCAGTAGTATAGCGGGGGCCACTGAAGCTTTCTTT	CASSIAGATEAFF
TRBD1	TRBV7-9	NA	TRBJ2-7	TGTGCCAGCAGCTCCGGGACAGCAAGCGCCTACGAGCAGTACTTC	CASSSGTASAYEQYF
NA	TRBV6-6	once	TRBJ1-2	TGTGCCAGCAGTTACTCGAATCGGTGGGGCTACACCTTC	CASSYSNRWGYTF
NA	TRBV5-4	NA	TRBJ1-1	TGTGCCAGCAGCTCTTGGACGGCAGCAAACACTGAAGCTTTCTTT	CASSSWTAANTEAFF
NA	TRBV10-2	NA	TRBJ2-7	TGCGCCAGCATTCTCTTTCTAGGGAACGAGCAGTACTTC	CASILFLGNEQYF
TRBD2	TRBV27	NA	TRBJ2-2	TGTGCCAGCAGAACTAGCGGGATTATTAACACCGGGGAGCTGTTTTTT	CASRTSGIINTGELFF
NA	TRBV5-1	NA	TRBJ1-3	TGCGCCAGCAGCCCCAGGGTTCCCGGAAACACCATATATTTT	CASSPRVPGNTIYF
NA	TRBV6-5	NA	TRBJ2-7	TGTGCCAGCAGTGAACTTGGCGAGCAGTACTTC	CASSELGEQYF
NA	TRBV7-9	NA	TRBJ2-4	TGTGCCAGCAGCTTAGGATCCGCCGGGACCCTTAAAAACATTCAGTACTTC	CASSLGSAGTLKNIQYF
NA	TRBV7-9	NA	TRBJ2-7	TGTGCCAGCAGCCCTCCCGGGACCCTCTACGAGCAGTACTTC	CASSPPGTLYEQYF
TRBD2	TRBV2	NA	TRBJ2-1	TGTGCCAGCACTGAGCGGGAGAGCTCCTACAATGAGCAGTTCTTC	CASTERESSYNEQFF
TRBD2	TRBV27	NA	TRBJ2-5	TGTGCCAGCAGGGATTTGCTAGCGGGGGAAGAGACCCAGTACTTC	CASRDLLAGEETQYF
TRBD1	TRBV11-2	NA	TRBJ1-4	TGTGCCAGCAGCTTAGGGTCCAGGGGGGAAAAACTGTTTTTT	CASSLGSRGEKLFF
NA	TRBV19	NA	TRBJ2-6	TGTGCCAGTAGCCCTTTGAGGGGGAGCCCCTCTGGGGCCAACGTCCTGACTTTC	CASSPLRGSPSGANVLTF
NA	TRBV11-2	NA	TRBJ2-2	TGTGCCAGCAGCTTGTGGCAGGGGTACGCCGGGGAGCTGTTTTTT	CASSLWQGYAGELFF
NA	TRBV18	NA	TRBJ1-2	TGTGCCAGCTCACCGGAGACGGGTTATGGCTACACCTTC	CASSPETGYGYTF
TRBD2	TRBV7-9	NA	TRBJ2-1	TGTGCCAGCAGCTTATCCGGACTAGCGGCCAATGAGCAGTTCTTC	CASSLSGLAANEQFF
TRBD2	TRBV11-2	NA	TRBJ2-1	TGTGCCAGCAGTCCGGGACTAGCGCTTTACAATGAGCAGTTCTTC	CASSPGLALYNEQFF
TRBD2	TRBV13	NA	TRBJ2-1	TGTGCCAGCAGCCCGGGACTAGCGGGAGCTATGTCTGAGCAGTTCTTC	CASSPGLAGAMSEQFF
NA	TRBV27	NA	TRBJ2-7	TGTGCCAGCAGTTGGCAAGCGGACTACGAGCAGTACTTC	CASSWQADYEQYF
TRBD1	TRBV11-2	once	TRBJ1-2	TGTGCCAGCAGCTACCCAGACTCTGGGACAGGGGATGACGGCTACACCTTC	CASSYPDSGTGDDGYTF
TRBD2	TRBV7-9	NA	TRBJ2-1	TGTGCCAGCAGGCCAGGGGGACTAGCGGGCGTTGAGCAGTTCTTC	CASRPGGLAGVEQFF
TRBD1	TRBV6-6	NA	TRBJ2-2	TGTGCCAGGATGGCGGGACAGGGTATGTCCGGGGAGCTGTTTTTT	CARMAGQGMSGELFF
NA	TRBV11-2	NA	TRBJ1-5	TGTGCCAGCAGCTTAATGATGGGGTCCAATCAGCCCCAGCATTTT	CASSLMMGSNQPQHF
NA	TRBV6-5	few	TRBJ1-3	TGTGCCAGCAGTTACGAACAGGGTAGGATGGACACCATATATTTT	CASSYEQGRMDTIYF